This note documents a single TCR beta chain sequence. The sample belongs to a study of blood T cell repertoires in COVID-19. Per the study methods: Estimates of nucleated cell counts were drawn from the amplification of reference gene primers. Sequenced by immunoSEQ multiplex PCR; TCRdb stores in-frame clones only, minus some. V, J and clone size reflect that table, while D and trimming were determined from the DNA. In the table there are 200,000 or so clones, just under 85% of which are singletons. Trimming took off 2 bases at V and 0 bases at J, with 10 bases between the two ends. Germline lookup yields CDR1 KGHDR and CDR2 SFDVKD. This CDR3 has 15 amino acids.

This TCR derives from a woman in her 70s with active or convalescent COVID-19. J is TRBJ2-7 and V is TRBV24-1; D gene unclear. Specimen: peripheral blood. The CDR3 sequence is CATSDSEPYSYEQYF. CDR3 DNA sequence: TGTGCCACCAGTGATTCGGAGCCCTACTCCTACGAGCAGTACTTC.